This TCR beta chain comes out of a study of control samples from healthy donors and cancer patients. Some clones are missing from TCRdb's copy, which holds only in-frame ones; the method was immunoSEQ multiplex PCR. The data show fewer than 500,000 clones, with approximately 92% seen just once and about 6.3% held by the top ten. V dropped 7 bases and J dropped 6 bases, with 15 bases sitting between them. Germline V gene data show CDR1 as MDHEN and CDR2 as SYDVKM. The CDR3 length is 13 residues. This chain joins TRBV28 and TRBJ1-1, with a tentative D call TRBD1 (6 bases). This receptor was identified in a man aged 40-49 years with head and neck cancer. Sequencing was carried out using PBMCs. In DNA, the CDR3 is TGTGCCAGCACCGGCACAGGGTTACCTGAAGCTTTCTTT. Protein: CASTGTGLPEAFF. The variable domain in full, with the rest retrieved from reference TRBV28 and TRBJ1-1, is DVKVTQSSRYLVKRTGEKVFLECVQDMDHENMFWYRQDPGLGLRLIYFSYDVKMKEKGDIPEGYSVSREKKERFSLILESASTNQTSMYLCASTGTGLPEAFFGQGTRLTVV.